This T cell receptor (beta chain) was captured by sequencing in a study of T cells in Graves' hyperthyroidism and ophthalmopathy. Study observations and caveats: Ophthalmopathy could be told apart from stable hyperthyroidism with a 13 V-J model.

The CDR3 regions of TCR beta were amplified from RNA transcripts. A set of HTBI primers served as the primers for a first-round RT-PCR of the TCR CDR3. One entry per CDR3 protein, called by TCRdb with MiXCR from the multiplex PCR reads. This sample has approximately 600,000 distinct CDR3 sequences; roughly 15% occur once, and the top ten carry about 4.5%. This clonotype was picked up a small number of times. Antigen specificity is unknown. CDR3 size: 17 residues. V lost 0 bases and J lost 0, with 15 bases in between. Germline CDR1 is SGHAT and CDR2 is FQNNGV. This TCR was recovered from a woman aged 40 to 55 with Graves' ophthalmopathy. The genes are TRBV11-2 and TRBJ2-7, with D possibly being TRBD1 or TRBD2 (5 bases each). Sequenced input: blood. The CDR3 sequence is CASSLEWDGSSSYEQYF. CDR3 sequence (DNA): TGTGCCAGCAGCTTAGAATGGGACGGGTCAAGCTCCTACGAGCAGTACTTC.